This T cell receptor beta chain is from a study of T cells expressing NK-cell markers. TCRdb reprocessed the 5' RACE reads, with one entry per CDR3 protein and no DNA. This sample's table reports 250,000 to 300,000 distinct CDR3 sequences. This TCR was sampled from a man aged 18 to 35 in good health. The sequencing input was blood T cells: a sorted CD56 or NKG2C T cell subset, CD4+ or CD8+ T cells, or bulk PBMC T cells (not recorded which).

CDR3 residues: CASSQLRTSAYNEQFF. The chain links TRBV3-1 to TRBJ2-1; TCRdb outputs TRBD2, but without DNA this stays unchecked. Germline CDR1 LGHDT, CDR2 YNNKEL (reference sequence). The CDR3 is 16 residues long.